The rows below give T cell receptor beta chains drawn from one sample of a study of CD8+CD57+ T cells in acquired aplastic anemia. TCRdb reprocessed the reads via MiXCR and lists one record per CDR3 protein. The sample holds roughly 500,000 distinct CDR3 sequences, around 30% seen once. Sequencing was done on a sample of sorted CD4+, CD8+, or CD8+CD57+ T cells (not recorded which) from PBMCs. The receptors originated from a human donor with aplastic anemia. CDR3s include the opening cysteine and the closing phenylalanine or tryptophan. Each record gives: D gene, J gene, CDR3 length, clone size, V gene, CDR3 protein, CDR3 DNA. D genes are given only for firm matches. Not every row has a clone size; where given, it reads once, few, many or a size class.

D: NA
J: TRBJ2-7
length: 15
size: few
V: TRBV4-2
CDR3: CASSRQAAGISEQYF
DNA: TGTGCCAGCAGCCGCCAGGCAGCCGGGATTAGCGAGCAGTACTTC

D: TRBD2
J: TRBJ2-7
length: 17
size: few
V: TRBV3-1
CDR3: CASSPRLAGPASGEQYF
DNA: TGTGCCAGCAGCCCCCGACTAGCGGGACCTGCTTCCGGGGAGCAGTACTTC

D: TRBD2
J: TRBJ2-7
length: 18
size: NA
V: TRBV6-1
CDR3: CASSKSGGVTEGPYEQYF
DNA: TGTGCCAGCAGCAAATCCGGGGGGGTGACAGAGGGGCCCTACGAGCAGTACTTC

D: TRBD2
J: TRBJ2-4
length: 18
size: NA
V: TRBV11-2
CDR3: CASSLSLAGDVKTNIQYF
DNA: TGTGCCAGCAGCTTATCTCTAGCGGGAGACGTGAAGACGAACATTCAGTACTTC

D: TRBD1
J: TRBJ2-4
length: 14
size: few
V: TRBV10-3
CDR3: CASGPRQGQNIQYF
DNA: TGTGCCAGCGGGCCGAGACAGGGGCAAAACATTCAGTACTTC

D: NA
J: TRBJ2-1
length: 13
size: NA
V: TRBV2
CDR3: CANALERGNEQFF
DNA: TGTGCCAACGCCCTGGAAAGAGGCAATGAGCAGTTCTTC

D: NA
J: TRBJ2-1
length: 13
size: many
V: TRBV7-3
CDR3: CASSLRGYNEQFF
DNA: TGTGCCAGCAGCTTACGGGGGTACAATGAGCAGTTCTTC

D: NA
J: TRBJ1-6
length: 15
size: many
V: TRBV20-1
CDR3: CSVGGRVNHNSPLHF
DNA: TGCAGTGTGGGGGGCAGGGTCAATCATAATTCACCCCTCCACTTT

D: NA
J: TRBJ1-4
length: 13
size: NA
V: TRBV15
CDR3: CATSRDQKEKLFF
DNA: TGTGCCACCAGCAGAGATCAAAAGGAAAAACTGTTTTTT

D: NA
J: TRBJ1-1
length: 13
size: many
V: TRBV10-2
CDR3: CASREYMNTEAFF
DNA: TGCGCCAGCAGGGAATACATGAACACTGAAGCTTTCTTT

D: TRBD1
J: TRBJ1-5
length: 15
size: many
V: TRBV20-1
CDR3: CSAFAGQGGNQPQHF
DNA: TGCAGTGCCTTTGCCGGACAGGGAGGCAATCAGCCCCAGCATTTT

D: TRBD1
J: TRBJ2-2
length: 15
size: NA
V: TRBV10-1
CDR3: CASSEVGTGAGELFF
DNA: TGCGCCAGCAGTGAAGTCGGGACAGGGGCCGGGGAGCTGTTTTTT

D: NA
J: TRBJ1-2
length: 14
size: many
V: TRBV4-1
CDR3: CASSQPGANYGYTF
DNA: TGCGCCAGCAGCCAACCAGGGGCTAACTATGGCTACACCTTC